Described below is a single TCR beta chain sequence and its context. The specificity of this receptor is unknown. It has no much larger one-base neighbor in the sample; base qualities were not kept. CDR1 KGHSH and CDR2 LQKENI are derived from the germline V gene. V loses 6 bases, J loses 4 bases, and the germline ends lie 9 bases apart. Including cysteine and phenylalanine, the CDR3 has 12 amino acids. Only the CDR3 region is kept as DNA, spanning 36 bases read in frame from base 1. Samples from volunteer blood donors who had recovered from COVID-19 were contributed by a second Seattle source. Each collaborating institution followed its own protocols to collect whole blood in K2EDTA tubes. Collaborator samples were shipped for TCRbeta analysis as frozen whole blood, isolated PBMCs, or DNA extracted from either sample type. The data were taken from a study of blood T cell repertoires in COVID-19 (dated by TCRdb to 2020 to 2022). Regarding the research as a whole: Collaborator samples came from the United States, Italy and Spain and covered acute and convalescent phases of COVID-19. HLA class I and class II types, where available, came from metadata supplied by the sample provider rather than from assay-based typing. The repertoires were released in a freely available public database meant as a resource for research on the immune response to SARS-CoV-2. Samples were obtained from the ongoing ImmuneRACE study (first 160 participants) and from 1,000 to 1,500 subjects provided by 6 global collaborators. Nearly every sample came with metadata listing a de-identified subject ID, COVID-19 status, age in years and sex. The material from the prospective study consisted of cDNA or gDNA derived from T cells, B-cell-depleted T cells, or PBMCs. Deeply sampled blood TCRbeta repertoires from subjects exposed to, actively infected with, or recovered from COVID-19 were included in the dataset.

TCRbeta CDR3 regions were amplified from genomic DNA by means of the immunoSEQ Assay, a bias-controlled multiplex PCR. Processing in the source paper ran as follows. Nucleated cell counts per sample were estimated from amplification of reference gene primers within the assay. To quantify the absolute abundance of each unique TCRbeta CDR3 rearrangement, sequence reads were collapsed and filtered. For each sample, productive Simpson clonality was calculated by taking the square root of Simpson's diversity index across productive rearrangements. The immuneACCESS repertoire file appears here via TCRdb, limited to in-frame rearrangements. These files lack a portion of the clones; in checked studies, under half of the deficit traces to unresolved V genes, and the cause of the others is not known. V, J and clone size reflect that table, while D and trimming were determined from the DNA. The sample contains 170,000 or so clones, about 88% of them found a single time. About 1.9% of the sample is in the top ten clones.

Broader findings and caveats from the paper: The amount of clinical and demographic metadata varied by source and participant and was provided uncurated.

Sequencing input: peripheral blood. This clonotype was sampled from a man aged 18 to 30 who had recovered from COVID-19. The chain was built from TRBV18 and TRBJ2-5; no confident D gene assignment can be made. In nucleotide form, the sequence is TGTGCCAGCTCCGGGTTAGGAGAGACCCAGTACTTC. It translates as CASSGLGETQYF.